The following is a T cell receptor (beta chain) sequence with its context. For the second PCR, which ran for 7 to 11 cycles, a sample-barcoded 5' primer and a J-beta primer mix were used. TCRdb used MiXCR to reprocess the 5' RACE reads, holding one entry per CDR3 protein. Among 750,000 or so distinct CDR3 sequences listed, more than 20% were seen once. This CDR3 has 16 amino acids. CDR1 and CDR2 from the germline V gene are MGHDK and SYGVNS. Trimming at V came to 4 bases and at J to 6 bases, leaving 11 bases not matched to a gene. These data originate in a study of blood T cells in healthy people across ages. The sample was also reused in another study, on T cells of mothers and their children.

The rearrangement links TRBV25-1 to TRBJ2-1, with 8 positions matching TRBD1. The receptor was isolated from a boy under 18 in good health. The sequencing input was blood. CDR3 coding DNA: TGTGCCAGCAGTGCTCTCGAGACAGGGGTTGGCAATGAGCAGTTCTTC. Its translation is CASSALETGVGNEQFF.